What follows are 12 T cell receptor beta chains derived from one specimen sequenced in a study of CD8 T cells in ankylosing spondylitis. Study observations and caveats: Seemingly distinctive of ankylosing spondylitis blood was a TCR beta motif formed by eight highly homologous variants.

TCRdb re-called the 5' RACE reads through MiXCR, storing one row per CDR3 protein. The sample carries about 500,000 distinct CDR3 sequences, roughly 13% recorded once. The antigens of these receptors remain unknown. Sequences were obtained from blood, either unsorted or a sorted T cell fraction (not recorded which). All receptors derive from a male donor with ankylosing spondylitis.

Only a few counts were recorded for this clonotype. The CDR3 DNA follows: TGCGCCAGCAGCCTCCCAGGGGCCTACGAGCAGTACTTC. It specifies CASSLPGAYEQYF. This rearrangement joins TRBV5-1 to TRBJ2-7; D may be TRBD1 (6 bases). The CDR3 covers 13 residues. Deletions cut 4 bases from V and 2 bases from J, with 10 bases between. In germline, CDR1 is SGHRS, CDR2 YFSETQ.

The chain joins TRBV5-1 to TRBJ1-1; 7 nucleotides match TRBD1. Looked up from germline, CDR1 is SGHRS and CDR2 is YFSETQ. The CDR3 is 15 residues long. V was clipped by 0 bases and J by 7 bases; unmatched bases: 9. CDR3 sequence reads: CASSLAGRGDSEAFF. The CDR3 nucleotides are TGCGCCAGCAGCTTGGCGGGCCGGGGGGACAGTGAAGCTTTCTTT.

The genes are TRBV20-1 and TRBJ1-1; 8 bases are a match to TRBD1. Per the germline V gene, CDR1 is DFQATT and CDR2 is SNEGSKA (reference sequence). The trim removed 0 bases at V and 1 base at J, leaving 4 bases unmatched. This CDR3 has 15 residues. CDR3 DNA sequence: TGCAGTGCTAGAGACCCTACAGGGGGGAACACTGAAGCTTTCTTT. Translation gives CSARDPTGGNTEAFF.

Judged by abundance, this clonotype is large. This rearrangement joins TRBV7-9 to TRBJ1-4; a possible D gene is TRBD1 (5 bases). This CDR3 has 15 residues. From germline, CDR1 is SEHNR and CDR2 FQNEAQ (reference sequence). V was shortened by 5 bases and J by 8 bases, with 18 bases between the two germline ends. As DNA, the CDR3 is TGTGCCAGCAGCCAATTGGGGGATGAAGGAGAAAAACTGTTTTTT. It is translated as CASSQLGDEGEKLFF.

There are a few counts of this clonotype. The chain uses TRBV7-6 and TRBJ2-1; 8 bases map to TRBD2. The CDR3 sequence is 15 residues long. CDR1 is SGHVS and CDR2 is FNYEAQ in the germline V gene. V lost 2 bases to trimming and J lost 3 bases; unmatched junction nucleotides: 3. In DNA form, the CDR3 reads TGTGCCAGCAGCTTAACTAGCGGATTCTACAATGAGCAGTTCTTC. This codes for CASSLTSGFYNEQFF.

The chain links TRBV20-1 to TRBJ1-2; maybe TRBD1 (5 bases). The length of the CDR3 is 13 residues. V was shortened by 4 bases and J by 0 bases, with 9 bases between the two germline ends. Germline assignment: CDR1 DFQATT and CDR2 SNEGSKA (reference sequence). CDR3 in DNA: TGCAGTGCTACTCGACAGACTAACTATGGCTACACCTTC. It codes for CSATRQTNYGYTF.

This clonotype was observed a handful of times. V gene TRBV5-8 combines with J gene TRBJ2-1; 10 nucleotides line up with TRBD2. V was pared by 1 base and J by 5 bases, with 6 bases of the junction left unmatched. Germline values: CDR1 SGHTS, CDR2 YDEGEE. This CDR3 is 16 amino acids long. The CDR3 loop is CASSLWWTSGNNEQFF. CDR3 nucleotides: TGTGCCAGCAGCTTGTGGTGGACTAGCGGCAACAATGAGCAGTTCTTC.

V gene TRBV11-1 combines with J gene TRBJ2-1; 14 nucleotides match TRBD2. This CDR3 contains 17 residues. The germline V gene has CDR1 SGHAT and CDR2 FQDESV (reference sequence). Trimming took 4 bases from V and 8 from J; bases not matched to a gene: 10. CDR3 nucleotides: TGTGCCAGCAGCTCGGGATCCGGGACTAGCGGGAGATATGAGCAGTTCTTC. It codes for CASSSGSGTSGRYEQFF.

The chain links TRBV15 to TRBJ2-5; 7 bases are a match to TRBD2. Germline values: CDR1 LNHNV, CDR2 YYDKDF (reference sequence). The V gene end was trimmed by 0 bases and the J gene end by 5 bases; junction bases not matched to a gene: 9. The CDR3 is made up of 16 amino acids. The CDR3, as DNA: TGTGCCACCAGCAGAGAGGGTGGGAGGGCCCGGGAGACCCAGTACTTC. Translating gives CATSREGGRARETQYF.

The sample holds many counts of this clonotype. The chain joins TRBV29-1 to TRBJ2-2; possible D gene TRBD2, 6 bases. The CDR3 spans 13 residues. Trimming pared 4 bases from V and 7 bases from J, leaving 13 bases between. Germline V gene lookup returns CDR1 SQVTM and CDR2 ANQGSEA. CDR3 nucleotides: TGCAGCGTTGGGCGGGGAGGAGACGGGGAGCTGTTTTTT. Protein product: CSVGRGGDGELFF.

This rearrangement joins TRBV5-1 to TRBJ2-1; 9 bases agree with TRBD1. V shed 4 bases and J 9 bases; nucleotides not matched to a gene: 8. The CDR3 totals 14 residues. Germline assignment: CDR1 SGHRS and CDR2 YFSETQ. CDR3 region: CASSPDRGGGEQFF. The CDR3 DNA follows: TGCGCCAGCAGCCCCGACAGGGGGGGAGGTGAGCAGTTCTTC.

The chain recombines TRBV5-1 with TRBJ1-1; D call uncertain. The germline V gene encodes CDR1 SGHRS and CDR2 YFSETQ. V shed 4 bases and J shed 7 bases, with 14 bases lying between them. The CDR3 sequence is 13 residues long. The CDR3 region is CASSPRQLGEAFF. As DNA, the CDR3 is TGCGCCAGCAGCCCACGACAACTGGGTGAAGCTTTCTTT.